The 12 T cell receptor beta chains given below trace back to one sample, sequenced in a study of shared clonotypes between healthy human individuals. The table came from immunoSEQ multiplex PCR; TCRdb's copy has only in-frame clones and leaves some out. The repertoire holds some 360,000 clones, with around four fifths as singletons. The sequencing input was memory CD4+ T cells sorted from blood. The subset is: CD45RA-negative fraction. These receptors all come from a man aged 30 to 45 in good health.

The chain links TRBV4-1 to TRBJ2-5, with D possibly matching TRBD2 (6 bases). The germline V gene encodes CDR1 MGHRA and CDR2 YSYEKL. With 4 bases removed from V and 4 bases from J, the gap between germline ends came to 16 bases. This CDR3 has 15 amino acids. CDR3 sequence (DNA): TGCGCCAGCAGCCCGAGCGGCGTGGAGGGAGAGACCCAGTACTTC. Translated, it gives CASSPSGVEGETQYF.

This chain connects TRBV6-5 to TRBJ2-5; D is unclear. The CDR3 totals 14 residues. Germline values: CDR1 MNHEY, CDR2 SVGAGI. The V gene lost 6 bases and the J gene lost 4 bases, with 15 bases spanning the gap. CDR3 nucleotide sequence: TGTGCCAGCAGCTTGGGGTTGAGAGGAGAGACCCAGTACTTC. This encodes CASSLGLRGETQYF.

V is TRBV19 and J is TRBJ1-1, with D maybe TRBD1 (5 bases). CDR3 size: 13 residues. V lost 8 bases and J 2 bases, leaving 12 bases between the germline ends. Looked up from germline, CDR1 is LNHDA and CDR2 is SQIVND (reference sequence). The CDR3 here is CASGALRNTEAFF. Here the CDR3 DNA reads TGTGCCAGTGGGGCTTTGAGAAACACTGAAGCTTTCTTT.

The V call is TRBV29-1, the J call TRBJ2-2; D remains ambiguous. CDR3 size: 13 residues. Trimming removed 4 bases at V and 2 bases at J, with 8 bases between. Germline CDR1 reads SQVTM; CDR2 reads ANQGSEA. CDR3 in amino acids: CSVGPTNTGELFF. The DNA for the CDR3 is TGCAGCGTTGGACCGACCAACACCGGGGAGCTGTTTTTT.

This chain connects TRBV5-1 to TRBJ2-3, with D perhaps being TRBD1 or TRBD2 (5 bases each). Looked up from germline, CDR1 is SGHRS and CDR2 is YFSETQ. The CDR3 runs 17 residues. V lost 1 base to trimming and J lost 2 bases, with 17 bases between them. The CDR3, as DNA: TGCGCCAGCAGCTTGTCGCCTCGGGGCCCCACCACAGATACGCAGTATTTT. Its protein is CASSLSPRGPTTDTQYF.

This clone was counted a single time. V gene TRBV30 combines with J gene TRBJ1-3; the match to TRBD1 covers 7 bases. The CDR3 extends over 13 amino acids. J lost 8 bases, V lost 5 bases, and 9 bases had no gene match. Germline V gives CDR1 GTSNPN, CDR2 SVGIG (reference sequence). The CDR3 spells CAWEQGNRYTIYF. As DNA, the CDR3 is TGTGCCTGGGAACAGGGGAATCGCTACACCATATATTTT.

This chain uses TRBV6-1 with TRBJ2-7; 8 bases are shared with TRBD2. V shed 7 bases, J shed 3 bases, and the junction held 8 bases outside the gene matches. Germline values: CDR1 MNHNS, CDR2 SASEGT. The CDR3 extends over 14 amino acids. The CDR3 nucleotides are TGTGCCAGCACCCTCGGACTAGCCGGCTACGAGCAGTACTTC. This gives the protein CASTLGLAGYEQYF.

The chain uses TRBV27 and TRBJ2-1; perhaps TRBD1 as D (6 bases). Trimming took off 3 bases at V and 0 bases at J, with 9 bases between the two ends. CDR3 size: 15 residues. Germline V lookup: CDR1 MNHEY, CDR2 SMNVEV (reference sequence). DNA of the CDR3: TGTGCCAGCAGTTTCCAGGGACACTCCTACAATGAGCAGTTCTTC. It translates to CASSFQGHSYNEQFF.

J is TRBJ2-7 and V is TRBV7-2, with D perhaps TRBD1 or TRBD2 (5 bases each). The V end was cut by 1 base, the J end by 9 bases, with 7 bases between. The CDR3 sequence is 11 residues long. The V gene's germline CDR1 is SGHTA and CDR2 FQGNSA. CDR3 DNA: TGTGCCAGCAGCTTAGATGGGGGGCAGTACTTC. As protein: CASSLDGGQYF.

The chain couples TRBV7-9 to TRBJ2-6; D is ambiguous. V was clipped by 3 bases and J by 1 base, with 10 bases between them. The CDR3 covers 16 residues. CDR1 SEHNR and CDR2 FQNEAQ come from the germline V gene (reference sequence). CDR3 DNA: TGTGCCAGCAGCTTTTGGTCGGTTTCTGGGGCCAACGTCCTGACTTTC. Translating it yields CASSFWSVSGANVLTF.

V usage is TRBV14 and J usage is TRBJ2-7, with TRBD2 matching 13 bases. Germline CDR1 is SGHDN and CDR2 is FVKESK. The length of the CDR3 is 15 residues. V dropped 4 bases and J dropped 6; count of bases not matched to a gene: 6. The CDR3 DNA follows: TGTGCCAGCAGCCTACTAGCGGGAGGGCCCTCCGAGCAGTACTTC. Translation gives CASSLLAGGPSEQYF.

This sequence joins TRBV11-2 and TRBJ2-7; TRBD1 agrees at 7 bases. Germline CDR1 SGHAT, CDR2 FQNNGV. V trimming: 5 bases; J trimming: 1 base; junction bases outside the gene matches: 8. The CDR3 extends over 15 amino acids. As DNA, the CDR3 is TGTGCCAGCAGCGCCAACAGGGACAGTTCCTACGAGCAGTACTTC. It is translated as CASSANRDSSYEQYF.